The entry that follows covers one TCR beta chain sequence. As handled by the study authors: From reference gene primer amplification, estimates of nucleated cell counts were derived. Using immunoSEQ multiplex PCR, the repertoire was profiled, and TCRdb retains in-frame clones only, with some absent. The D gene and trimming were derived from the DNA, and the V and J assignments and clone size from that table. The profile shows 120,000 or so clones, roughly 84% of them singletons. Germline V CDR1 and CDR2: SNHLY, FYNNEI. Trimming at V came to 10 bases and at J to 3 bases, leaving 9 bases not matched to a gene. CDR3 size: 14 residues. This record comes from a study of blood T cell repertoires in COVID-19. Cohorts were assigned according to the clinical history that participants reported.

The sequenced material came from PBMCs or T cells enriched from blood (not recorded which). The source of this sequence is a woman aged 25 to 39 who had recovered from COVID-19. This chain connects TRBV2 to TRBJ2-7; TRBD2 agrees at 10 bases. The CDR3 loop reads CATAGLASFYEQYF. The DNA of the CDR3 is TGTGCCACCGCGGGACTAGCGTCATTCTACGAGCAGTACTTC.